This entry is about one TCR beta chain. Its antigen remains unidentified. This record belongs to a study of chemoradiotherapy in HPV16-positive cancers. Notes on the study in general: Non-HPV-specific T cells did not expand in tumors during treatment, whereas candidate HPV-specific clones and E7-related motifs did.

Clones were read by immunoSEQ multiplex PCR, and TCRdb kept only the in-frame ones, dropping some. The sample includes over 8,000 clones, roughly two thirds of them seen just once. The CDR3 length is 15 residues. Germline V gives CDR1 SEHNR, CDR2 FQNEAQ (reference sequence). The V gene end was trimmed by 5 bases and the J gene end by 5 bases; junction bases not matched to a gene: 7. The specimen was taken from a patient who underwent chemoradiotherapy. This sequence joins TRBV7-9 and TRBJ2-3; 10 nucleotides align to TRBD1. This receptor was identified in a human donor with HPV-associated anogenital cancer. The CDR3 spells CASSVHGTGVDTQYF. CDR3 DNA: TGTGCCAGCAGCGTCCATGGGACAGGGGTAGATACGCAGTATTTT.